This T cell receptor beta chain was sequenced for a study of T cells expressing NK-cell markers. Study details: The TCR beta repertoires were obtained from sorted CD3+CD56+NKG2C+, CD3+CD56+NKG2C- and CD3+CD56-NKG2C+ T cells.

In the case of this clonotype: Its antigen is as yet unknown.

Findings of the study overall: The leading position in the CD3+CD56-NKG2C+ fraction of several donors also went to these clonotypes. Whether the expanded NKG2C+ T cell clones recognized HCMV remained unclear.

Germline V gene lookup returns CDR1 SQVTM and CDR2 ANQGSEA. There are 14 residues in the CDR3. From the 5' RACE reads, TCRdb lists one entry per CDR3 protein and no DNA. The sample's table shows around 470,000 distinct CDR3 sequences. This chain joins TRBV29-1 and TRBJ2-3; TCRdb reports TRBD2, a call that lacks DNA to check it against. Sequenced material: blood T cells: a sorted CD56 or NKG2C T cell subset, CD4+ or CD8+ T cells, or bulk PBMC T cells (not recorded which). This clonotype was sampled from a woman between 50 and 59 years old in good health. The CDR3 sequence: CSVDMAGVGDTQYF.